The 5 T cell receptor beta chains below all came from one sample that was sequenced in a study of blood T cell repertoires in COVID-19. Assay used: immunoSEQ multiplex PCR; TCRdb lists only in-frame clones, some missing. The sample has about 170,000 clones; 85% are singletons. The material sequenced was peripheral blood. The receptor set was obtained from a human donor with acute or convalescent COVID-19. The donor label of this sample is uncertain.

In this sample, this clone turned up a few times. The CDR3 is CASSSQGDNEQFF. DNA of the CDR3: TGTGCCAGCAGCTCCCAGGGGGACAATGAGCAGTTCTTC. The chain employs TRBV11-3 and TRBJ2-1; TRBD1 agrees at 7 bases. Per germline, CDR1 SGHNT and CDR2 YENEEA. Unmatched junction bases numbered 2, after V lost 4 bases and J lost 5 bases. The CDR3 contains 13 residues.

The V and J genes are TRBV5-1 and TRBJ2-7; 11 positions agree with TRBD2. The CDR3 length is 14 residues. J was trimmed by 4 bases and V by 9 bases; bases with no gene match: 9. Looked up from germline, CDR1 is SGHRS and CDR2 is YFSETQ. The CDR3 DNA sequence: TGCGCCACCCGTTCGACTAGCGGGGTTTACGAGCAGTACTTC. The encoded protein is CATRSTSGVYEQYF. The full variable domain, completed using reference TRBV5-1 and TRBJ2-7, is KAGVTQTPRYLIKTRGQQVTLSCSPISGHRSVSWYQQTPGQGLQFLFEYFSETQRNKGNFPGRFSGRQFSNSRSEMNVSTLELGDSALYLCATRSTSGVYEQYFGPGTRLTVT.

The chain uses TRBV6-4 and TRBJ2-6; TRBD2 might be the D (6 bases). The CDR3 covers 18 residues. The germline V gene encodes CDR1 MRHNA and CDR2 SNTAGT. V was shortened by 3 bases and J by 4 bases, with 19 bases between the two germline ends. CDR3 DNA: TGTGCCAGCAGTGATTTTGGAGGGCCGGTCGTCGGGGCCAACGTCCTGACTTTC. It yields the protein CASSDFGGPVVGANVLTF.

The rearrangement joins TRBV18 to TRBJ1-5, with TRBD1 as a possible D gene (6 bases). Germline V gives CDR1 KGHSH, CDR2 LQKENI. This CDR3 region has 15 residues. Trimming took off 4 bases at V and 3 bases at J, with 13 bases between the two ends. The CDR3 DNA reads TGTGCCAGCTCACAGGGGGAGTTTGCCAATCAGCCCCAGCATTTT. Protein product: CASSQGEFANQPQHF.

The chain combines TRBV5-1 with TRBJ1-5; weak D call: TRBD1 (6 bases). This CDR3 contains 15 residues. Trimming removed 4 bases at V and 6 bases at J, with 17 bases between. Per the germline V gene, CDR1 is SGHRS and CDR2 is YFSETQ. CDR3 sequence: CASSPLGGGAQPQHF. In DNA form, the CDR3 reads TGCGCCAGCAGCCCGTTGGGCGGGGGGGCTCAGCCCCAGCATTTT.